This entry concerns a single T cell receptor (beta chain). As yet, its antigen is unknown. The CDR3 has 13 amino acids. The germline CDR1 and CDR2 sequences are SGDLS and YYNGEE. V lost 2 bases and J lost 11, with 14 bases in between. The data were obtained in a study of T cell responses to AZD1222 COVID-19 vaccine. Findings and limits, study-wide: It should be noted that donors were predominantly white British and more often female, and clonal diversity was possibly underestimated. When two AZD1222 doses had been given, Spike-specific TCR breadth and depth rose.

Produced via immunoSEQ multiplex PCR; TCRdb's table is partial and in-frame only. Of roughly 150,000 clones listed, roughly 90% are singletons. This specimen consisted of peripheral blood, obtained on day 0 of AZD1222 vaccination. The source is an adult in good health. This chain joins TRBV9 and TRBJ1-3, with D uncertain. CDR3 DNA sequence: TGTGCCAGCAGCGTGGGGTCGGGGTCTTCCATATATTTT. Translated, it gives CASSVGSGSSIYF.